This is a list of T cell receptor beta chains from one sample in a study of shared clonotypes between healthy human individuals. Measured with immunoSEQ multiplex PCR; TCRdb has only the in-frame clones, and not every one. The sample shows about 580,000 clones, 95% to 98% of them seen only once. Sequenced input: naive CD8+ T cells sorted from blood. The receptors stem from a man younger than 40 in good health. Both conserved end residues are part of each CDR3. Fields, in order: D gene, J gene, V gene, CDR3 DNA, CDR3 protein. D genes are given only for firm matches.

>NA|TRBJ2-7|TRBV5-1
TGCGCCAGCAGCTTGGACAGGTGGGACGAGCAGTACTTC
CASSLDRWDEQYF
>NA|TRBJ2-5|TRBV6-5
TGTGCCAGCAGTTACTCAACAGGGTTTCAAGAGACCCAGTACTTC
CASSYSTGFQETQYF
>NA|TRBJ2-5|TRBV4-1
TGCGCCAGCAGCCAAGGAGTGGGCAAACTCCAAGAGACCCAGTACTTC
CASSQGVGKLQETQYF
>TRBD1|TRBJ1-5|TRBV7-9
TGTGCCAGCAGCTTAGGGGACAGCTATAGCAATCAGCCCCAGCATTTT
CASSLGDSYSNQPQHF
>NA|TRBJ2-1|TRBV9
TGTGCCAGCAGCGTAGGGGGACTTAGTGAGCAGTTCTTC
CASSVGGLSEQFF
>NA|TRBJ2-7|TRBV13
TGTGCCAGCAGCTTAGGGATCGGGGGCGAGCAGTACTTC
CASSLGIGGEQYF
>NA|TRBJ2-7|TRBV4-1
TGCGCCAGCAGCCAAGGCCCGGTGAGCTCCTACGAGCAGTACTTC
CASSQGPVSSYEQYF
>NA|TRBJ1-1|TRBV7-9
TGTGCCAGCAGCCAAGGGGGTCCGGGGGACACTGAAGCTTTCTTT
CASSQGGPGDTEAFF
>NA|TRBJ2-1|TRBV28
TGTGCCAGCAGTTTGAGACTAGGGGAGCAGTTCTTC
CASSLRLGEQFF
>TRBD2|TRBJ2-1|TRBV11-2
TGTGCCAGCAGCCTCGAACTCCTAGCGGCCTACAATGAGCAGTTCTTC
CASSLELLAAYNEQFF
>NA|TRBJ1-2|TRBV2
TGTGCCAGCAGTGATGGGCCATATGGCTACACCTTC
CASSDGPYGYTF